This T cell receptor beta chain was captured by sequencing in a study of blood T cells in healthy people across ages. The study's findings and limits: Higher diversity and more naive CD4+ cells were features of long-lived donors, compared to aged donors.

This clonotype was seen a few times. As yet, its antigen is unknown. V was clipped by 5 bases and J by 5 bases; unmatched bases: 6. CDR3 size: 15 residues. The second PCR ran roughly 7 to 12 cycles with a sample-barcoded 5' primer and J-beta primers. TCRdb passed the 5' RACE reads through MiXCR, listing each CDR3 protein once. In the table there are about 1.4 million distinct CDR3 sequences, 45% to 70% of which are singletons. The sequenced material came from blood. The chain uses TRBV12-3 or TRBV12-4 and TRBJ1-4, with 9 bases identical to TRBD1. This TCR was sampled from a man between 18 and 35 years old in good health. The CDR3 DNA follows: TGTGCCAGCAGTCCTGGGACAGGGAAGAATGAAAAACTGTTTTTT. It translates to CASSPGTGKNEKLFF.